This T cell receptor (beta chain) was recorded in a study of T cell responses to AZD1222 COVID-19 vaccine. V shed 7 bases, J shed 6 bases, and the junction held 8 bases outside the gene matches. Germline CDR1 reads SQVTM; CDR2 reads ANQGSEA. The CDR3 covers 12 residues. Measured with immunoSEQ multiplex PCR; TCRdb has only the in-frame clones, and not every one. Here the sample spans roughly 96,000 clones, 85% to 90% being singletons. The specimen was peripheral blood, collected on day 0 of AZD1222 vaccination. The TCR comes from an adult in good health. The chain couples TRBV29-1 to TRBJ2-7, with TRBD1 identical over 8 bases. CDR3 bases: TGCAGCGGGACCGACAGGGGCGGCGAGCAGTACTTC. It specifies CSGTDRGGEQYF.